The source of this T cell receptor (beta chain) is a study of chemoradiotherapy in HPV16-positive cancers. Study at large: Functional T-cell assays on a couple of HPV16-positive patients' cells defined candidate HPV-specific clones and common TCR motifs.

Germline CDR1 SGHVS, CDR2 FNYEAQ. Trimming shortened V by 1 base and J by 2 bases, and 11 bases separated the two germline ends. The CDR3 spans 16 residues. Repertoires were sampled repeatedly during chemoradiotherapy. Study results and limitations: Non-HPV-specific T cells did not expand in tumors during treatment, whereas candidate HPV-specific clones and E7-related motifs did. Functional assays defining HPV-specific T cells used only a couple of HPV16-positive patients.

Libraries were prepared by immunoSEQ multiplex PCR; TCRdb keeps only in-frame clonotypes and omits some of them. The sample has under 35,000 clones, nearly 95% seen once. Worth noting for this clone: Its antigen is unidentified.

The rearrangement links TRBV7-6 to TRBJ2-2; weak D call: TRBD2 (6 bases). The sequenced sample was blood, obtained from a patient who underwent chemoradiotherapy. The sequence came from a human donor with HPV-associated anogenital cancer. In DNA form, the CDR3 reads TGTGCCAGCAGCTTAGGGCTAGCGCTTAACACCGGGGAGCTGTTTTTT. Amino acids: CASSLGLALNTGELFF.